This T cell receptor (beta chain) was obtained from a study of a mutant IDH1 vaccine in newly diagnosed glioma. The time point is: baseline, week 1 (first vaccination visit). Treatment noted: pre-vaccination baseline after standard-of-care therapy. Overall study findings and caveats: Vaccination elicited immune responses in roughly 93% of patients.

As to this clone: What it recognizes is unknown.

Repertoires were generated with immunoSEQ multiplex PCR, while TCRdb's copy carries only in-frame clones and drops some. The sample consists of fewer than 45,000 clones, roughly 90% of them appearing once. The receptor's source is a man in his late teens or twenties with glioma. Sequencing used PBMCs, obtained from a glioma patient treated with radiotherapy, temozolomide or both.

CDR3 coding DNA: TGTGCCTGGAGCCCCGGGGGGTTCGCTTTCTTT. Its translation: CAWSPGGFAFF. The chain uses TRBV30 and TRBJ1-1, with D possibly TRBD1 on 5 matching bases. The germline V gene encodes CDR1 GTSNPN and CDR2 SVGIG (reference sequence). V lost 3 bases and J lost 11, with 13 bases in between. The CDR3 covers 11 residues.